Shown below are 31 T cell receptor beta chains from a single sample sequenced in a study of T cell responses to AZD1222 COVID-19 vaccine. Data came from immunoSEQ multiplex PCR; TCRdb stores just in-frame clones and leaves some out. The sample carries about 120,000 clones, about 90% recorded once. The specimen comprised peripheral blood, sampled on day 0 of AZD1222 vaccination. Source of these receptors: an adult in good health.

The V call is TRBV6-5, the J call TRBJ1-4, with no clear D. The CDR3 length is 13 residues. V was cut by 2 bases and J by 8 bases, with 9 bases left in between. Germline V gene sequence: CDR1 MNHEY, CDR2 SVGAGI. The CDR3 DNA follows: TGTGCCAGCAGTTACAGCGGATTCGAAAAACTGTTTTTT. It yields the protein CASSYSGFEKLFF.

The J gene is TRBJ1-1, the V gene TRBV6-2 or TRBV6-3, with D maybe TRBD1 (5 bases). Germline CDR1 MNHEY, CDR2 SVGEGT. This CDR3 is built from 13 residues. V was pared by 2 bases and J by 2 bases, with 6 bases between. The CDR3 sequence: CASSYQGNTEAFF. The CDR3 DNA reads TGTGCCAGCAGTTACCAGGGTAACACTGAAGCTTTCTTT.

DNA of the CDR3: TGTGCCAGCAGCCAATCGCCGGGACAGGCTTATGAAAAACTGTTTTTT. Its protein is CASSQSPGQAYEKLFF. The chain links TRBV3-1 (or the pseudogene TRBV3-2) to TRBJ1-4, with TRBD1 identical over 8 bases. V was pared by 2 bases and J by 6 bases, with 8 bases of the junction left unmatched. The length of the CDR3 is 16 residues. Germline V gives CDR1 LGHDT, CDR2 YNNKEL (reference sequence).

This rearrangement joins TRBV4-3 to TRBJ1-3; the match to TRBD1 covers 9 bases. Germline V gene lookup returns CDR1 LGHNA and CDR2 YSLEER. The CDR3 runs 16 residues. Trimming cost V 1 base and J 4 bases; bases outside gene matches: 5. The CDR3 sequence is CASSQGDRAGGNTIYF. The CDR3 DNA follows: TGCGCCAGCAGCCAAGGGGACAGGGCGGGAGGAAACACCATATATTTT.

The J gene is TRBJ1-1, the V gene TRBV20-1; no reliable D call. CDR1 is DFQATT, CDR2 SNEGSKA, per germline (reference sequence). The CDR3 extends over 11 amino acids. V was shortened by 4 bases and J by 4 bases, with 7 bases between the two germline ends. The CDR3, as DNA: TGCAGTGCTACTCGGGCCACTGAAGCTTTCTTT. Translation: CSATRATEAFF.

This clone was seen a single time. J is TRBJ2-1 and V is TRBV7-6; D is ambiguous. The CDR3 covers 13 residues. V lost 2 bases and J 7 bases, leaving 9 bases between the germline ends. CDR1 SGHVS and CDR2 FNYEAQ come from the germline V gene. CDR3 sequence: CASSLYRKNEQFF. The CDR3 nucleotides read TGTGCCAGCAGCTTATATAGGAAAAATGAGCAGTTCTTC.

CDR3 nucleotides: TGTGCCAGTAGTAAGGTTCAGACTTTTCTCCGAGCTAACTATGGCTACACCTTC. It yields the protein CASSKVQTFLRANYGYTF. The chain recombines TRBV19 with TRBJ1-2; D is unresolved. This CDR3 comprises 18 residues. Germline loops: CDR1 LNHDA, CDR2 SQIVND (reference sequence). With 4 bases removed from V and 0 bases from J, the gap between germline ends came to 21 bases.

This chain joins TRBV25-1 and TRBJ1-4; no reliable D call. V gave up 3 bases and J gave up 5 bases, with 16 bases separating them. The CDR3 is made up of 16 amino acids. Germline V gives CDR1 MGHDK, CDR2 SYGVNS. As DNA, the CDR3 is TGTGCCAGCAGTGAGTACAGTTTTCGCTCGAATGAAAAACTGTTTTTT. Translated, it gives CASSEYSFRSNEKLFF.

This clone came up once. The V and J genes are TRBV7-2 and TRBJ2-3, with D hard to call. Per the germline V gene, CDR1 is SGHTA and CDR2 is FQGNSA. This CDR3 spans 13 amino acids. V was cut by 5 bases and J by 5 bases, with 11 bases left in between. CDR3 bases: TGTGCCAGCAGCCCAGGACGTAGAGATACGCAGTATTTT. Protein sequence: CASSPGRRDTQYF.

V is TRBV19 and J is TRBJ1-4, with D unresolved. The CDR3 runs to 15 residues. CDR1 is LNHDA and CDR2 is SQIVND in the germline V gene (reference sequence). V was trimmed by 10 bases and J by 4 bases, leaving 19 bases between them. The DNA for the CDR3 is TGTGCCACCCGAATCTGGGAGGCCGATAATGAAAAACTGTTTTTT. It translates to CATRIWEADNEKLFF. Filled out from reference TRBV19 and TRBJ1-4, the complete variable domain reads DGGITQSPKYLFRKEGQNVTLSCEQNLNHDAMYWYRQDPGQGLRLIYYSQIVNDFQKGDIAEGYSVSREKKESFPLTVTSAQKNPTAFYLCATRIWEADNEKLFFGSGTQLSVL.

This clone has only one observation. This sequence joins TRBV9 and TRBJ1-3, with 11 bases aligning to TRBD1. Trimming cost V 4 bases and J 1 base; bases outside gene matches: 10. In germline, CDR1 is SGDLS, CDR2 YYNGEE. CDR3 length: 18 amino acids. The CDR3 loop is CASSRGQGALGSGNTIYF. CDR3 bases: TGTGCCAGCAGCAGAGGACAGGGGGCGCTCGGGTCTGGAAACACCATATATTTT. Supplemented by reference TRBV9 and TRBJ1-3, the full variable domain reads DSGVTQTPKHLITATGQRVTLRCSPRSGDLSVYWYQQSLDQGLQFLIQYYNGEERAKGNILERFSAQQFPDLHSELNLSSLELGDSALYFCASSRGQGALGSGNTIYFGEGSWLTVV.

The chain has TRBV28 and TRBJ1-3; D might be TRBD1 (5 bases). Deletions cut 5 bases from V and 4 bases from J, with 15 bases between. Germline CDR1 and CDR2: MDHEN and SYDVKM. The CDR3 totals 15 residues. This chain's CDR3 is CASSPGTLGGNTIYF. Here the CDR3 DNA reads TGTGCCAGCAGTCCCGGGACCTTGGGGGGAAACACCATATATTTT.

This clone was recorded a few times. The V call is TRBV18, the J call TRBJ1-3, with TRBD1 matching 7 bases. The CDR3 runs to 17 residues. V was pared by 5 bases and J by 0 bases, with 10 bases of the junction left unmatched. Per the germline V gene, CDR1 is KGHSH and CDR2 is LQKENI. The CDR3 is CASSARQGTFSGNTIYF. CDR3 nucleotides: TGTGCCAGCTCAGCCCGACAGGGCACCTTCTCTGGAAACACCATATATTTT.

This chain connects TRBV2 to TRBJ1-2, with no clear D. The CDR3 runs to 12 residues. Trimming shortened V by 8 bases and J by 5 bases, and 12 bases separated the two germline ends. The germline CDR1 and CDR2 sequences are SNHLY and FYNNEI. The CDR3 coding sequence is TGTGCCAGCGGTCCCCAAAAGTATGGCTACACCTTC. Translated, it gives CASGPQKYGYTF.

This chain uses TRBV6-6 with TRBJ1-3; no definite D call. This CDR3 region has 15 residues. V lost 6 bases, J lost 0 bases, and 12 bases lay in between. Looked up from germline, CDR1 is MNHNY and CDR2 is SVGAGI (reference sequence). CDR3 amino acids: CASSDDVSSGNTIYF. CDR3 nucleotide sequence: TGTGCCAGCAGCGACGACGTTAGCTCTGGAAACACCATATATTTT.

The chain links TRBV30 to TRBJ1-2; D might be TRBD1 (5 bases). The CDR3 sequence is 12 residues long. V was cut by 5 bases and J by 6 bases, with 13 bases left in between. Per germline, CDR1 GTSNPN and CDR2 SVGIG (reference sequence). CDR3 nucleotides: TGTGCCTGGGGGGCCCCACAGCATGGCTACACCTTC. It specifies CAWGAPQHGYTF.

This chain links TRBV20-1 with TRBJ1-6; D not certain. The CDR3 is made up of 19 amino acids. With 3 bases removed from V and 2 bases from J, the gap between germline ends came to 23 bases. Germline lookup yields CDR1 DFQATT and CDR2 SNEGSKA (reference sequence). CDR3 nucleotide sequence: TGCAGTGCTAGTTTTGACCTCAAGGGTGGGGTCGCCTATAATTCACCCCTCCACTTT. Residues: CSASFDLKGGVAYNSPLHF.

The V gene is TRBV5-1, the J gene TRBJ2-7; weak D call: TRBD2 (6 bases). Germline lookup yields CDR1 SGHRS and CDR2 YFSETQ. The CDR3 sequence is 15 residues long. V was pared by 4 bases and J by 1 base, with 15 bases between. Here the CDR3 reads CASSGGVVGSYEQYF. The CDR3 DNA reads TGCGCCAGCAGCGGAGGGGTGGTAGGGTCCTACGAGCAGTACTTC.

This clone was observed once. Here the CDR3 DNA reads TGTGCCAGCAGCGTTGAAGTGTACAAGACTGAAGCTTTCTTT. This codes for CASSVEVYKTEAFF. The genes are TRBV9 and TRBJ1-1; D unclear. CDR3 size: 14 residues. Germline CDR1 reads SGDLS; CDR2 reads YYNGEE. Trimming cost V 2 bases and J 5 bases, with 13 bases left between them.

This chain links TRBV19 with TRBJ2-7; a weak D match, TRBD2 (7 bases). CDR1 is LNHDA, CDR2 SQIVND, per germline (reference sequence). The CDR3 has 16 amino acids. Trimming pared 3 bases from V and 0 bases from J, leaving 15 bases between. The CDR3 here is CASSIPGGTHSYEQYF. As DNA, the CDR3 is TGTGCCAGTAGTATCCCCGGGGGGACACACTCCTACGAGCAGTACTTC.

V gene TRBV6-5 combines with J gene TRBJ1-2; 11 nucleotides line up with TRBD1. This CDR3 contains 16 residues. Germline trimming cut 1 base from V and 4 bases from J; bases unmatched to any gene: 5. CDR1 MNHEY and CDR2 SVGAGI come from the germline V gene. The CDR3 DNA is TGTGCCAGCAGTTACTTACGGACAGGGGGCGTCTATGGCTACACCTTC. Protein product: CASSYLRTGGVYGYTF.

This chain connects TRBV19 to TRBJ2-2, with 8 bases lining up with TRBD1. The CDR3 covers 17 residues. V was pared by 4 bases and J by 0 bases, with 7 bases of the junction left unmatched. Germline loops: CDR1 LNHDA, CDR2 SQIVND (reference sequence). The CDR3 loop reads CASSKRQGPTNTGELFF. The CDR3 nucleotides read TGTGCCAGTAGTAAAAGACAGGGGCCGACGAACACCGGGGAGCTGTTTTTT.

J is TRBJ1-5 and V is TRBV27, with no clear D. V was pared by 2 bases and J by 4 bases, with 6 bases between. CDR1 and CDR2 (germline): MNHEY, SMNVEV (reference sequence). The CDR3 runs 13 residues. CDR3: CASSLTANQPQHF. The CDR3 DNA reads TGTGCCAGCAGTTTAACCGCAAATCAGCCCCAGCATTTT.

J is TRBJ2-1 and V is TRBV6-2 or TRBV6-3; D is unresolved. V was trimmed by 2 bases and J by 0 bases, leaving 2 bases between them. Germline V lookup: CDR1 MNHEY, CDR2 SVGEGT. CDR3 length: 13 residues. DNA of the CDR3: TGTGCCAGCAGTTACCTCTCCTACAATGAGCAGTTCTTC. Its protein is CASSYLSYNEQFF.

The gene calls are TRBV7-3 and TRBJ2-2; the match to TRBD1 covers 8 bases. CDR1 and CDR2 from the germline V gene are SGHTA and FQGTGA. The CDR3 sequence is 15 residues long. Losses at the gene ends were 4 bases for V and 4 bases for J; bases not matched to a gene: 5. Here the CDR3 reads CASSSGGAVTGELFF. The CDR3 bases are TGTGCCAGCAGCTCAGGGGGCGCGGTCACCGGGGAGCTGTTTTTT. The full variable domain, completed using reference TRBV7-3 and TRBJ2-2, is GAGVSQTPSNKVTEKGKYVELRCDPISGHTALYWYRQSLGQGPEFLIYFQGTGAADDSGLPNDRFFAVRPEGSVSTLKIQRTERGDSAVYLCASSSGGAVTGELFFGEGSRLTVL.

The chain uses TRBV9 and TRBJ1-5; 8 bases match TRBD1. Germline-derived CDR1 and CDR2 are SGDLS and YYNGEE. J gave up 1 base and V 5 bases, and 5 bases lay outside the gene matches. This CDR3 has 15 amino acids. DNA for the CDR3: TGTGCCAGCAGTCCAGGGGGCGCGAGCAATCAGCCCCAGCATTTT. This codes for CASSPGGASNQPQHF.

This sequence joins TRBV18 and TRBJ2-1, with D perhaps TRBD2 (7 bases). Germline CDR1 and CDR2: KGHSH and LQKENI. The CDR3 contains 16 residues. Trimming stripped 1 base from V and 1 base from J, with 11 bases between. This CDR3 is CASSPLGGGSYNEQFF. CDR3 bases: TGTGCCAGCTCACCACTAGGGGGAGGGTCCTACAATGAGCAGTTCTTC.

The V and J genes are TRBV2 and TRBJ1-5; TRBD1 agrees at 9 bases. This CDR3 contains 15 residues. The ends lost 6 bases at V and 0 bases at J; junction bases unmatched: 3. Looked up from germline, CDR1 is SNHLY and CDR2 is FYNNEI. This CDR3 is CASRGQGFSNQPQHF. CDR3 DNA sequence: TGTGCCAGCAGGGGACAGGGTTTTAGCAATCAGCCCCAGCATTTT.

J is TRBJ2-3 and V is TRBV5-1, with D hard to call. The CDR3 is 16 residues long. Germline V gene lookup returns CDR1 SGHRS and CDR2 YFSETQ. The V gene lost 1 base and the J gene lost 2 bases, with 14 bases spanning the gap. The CDR3 coding sequence is TGCGCCAGCAGCTTGCGCCCGACACCGACCACAGATACGCAGTATTTT. Its translation: CASSLRPTPTTDTQYF.

The V and J genes are TRBV7-9 and TRBJ2-1; D perhaps matches TRBD2 (6 bases). Germline values: CDR1 SEHNR, CDR2 FQNEAQ (reference sequence). The V gene lost 3 bases and the J gene lost 7 bases, with 10 bases spanning the gap. CDR3 length: 13 residues. The CDR3 reads CASSLGLANEQFF. In DNA, the CDR3 is TGTGCCAGCAGCTTGGGGCTAGCGAATGAGCAGTTCTTC.

Worth noting for this clone: One junction end does not reproduce the germline sequence, and a read error may be involved. The chain carries TRBV9 and TRBJ2-1; D gene ambiguous. This CDR3 has 14 residues. Germline lookup yields CDR1 SGDLS and CDR2 YYNGEE. As DNA, the CDR3 is TGTGCCAGCAGCGTAGAGGCTTTCGATGGGAATCAGCTCTTC. Protein: CASSVEAFDGNQLF.